Shown below are 5 T cell receptor beta chains from a single sample sequenced in a study of T cell responses to AZD1222 COVID-19 vaccine. Produced via immunoSEQ multiplex PCR; TCRdb's table is partial and in-frame only. The sample carries 25,000 to 35,000 clones, about nine tenths recorded once. The source was peripheral blood, collected on day 0 of AZD1222 vaccination. The receptors were sampled from an adult in good health.

J is TRBJ1-1 and V is TRBV9, with 9 bases that match TRBD1. The CDR3 runs 14 residues. V was clipped by 1 base and J by 5 bases; unmatched bases: 3. The V gene's germline CDR1 is SGDLS and CDR2 YYNGEE. CDR3 nucleotides: TGTGCCAGCAGCGTAACGACAGGGGGTACTGAAGCTTTCTTT. Translated: CASSVTTGGTEAFF. Drawing the rest from reference TRBV9 and TRBJ1-1, the complete variable domain is DSGVTQTPKHLITATGQRVTLRCSPRSGDLSVYWYQQSLDQGLQFLIQYYNGEERAKGNILERFSAQQFPDLHSELNLSSLELGDSALYFCASSVTTGGTEAFFGQGTRLTVV.

The genes are TRBV30 and TRBJ1-1; 7 bases match TRBD1. The CDR3 is 15 residues long. Germline V gene data show CDR1 as GTSNPN and CDR2 as SVGIG (reference sequence). V was clipped by 0 bases and J by 4 bases; unmatched bases: 8. CDR3 loop: CAWSVRLYRGTEAFF. The CDR3 nucleotides read TGTGCCTGGAGTGTACGGCTATACAGGGGCACTGAAGCTTTCTTT.

The chain couples TRBV10-3 to TRBJ1-2, with 12 bases aligning to TRBD1. V shed 0 bases, J shed 4 bases, and the junction held 9 bases outside the gene matches. There are 18 residues in the CDR3. In germline, CDR1 is ENHRY, CDR2 SYGVKD. CDR3 region: CAISESVGQGAVAYGYTF. The CDR3 DNA sequence: TGTGCCATCAGTGAGTCTGTGGGACAGGGGGCGGTCGCCTATGGCTACACCTTC.

This sequence joins TRBV30 and TRBJ1-3; TRBD1 agrees at 8 bases. Germline V CDR1 and CDR2: GTSNPN, SVGIG (reference sequence). CDR3 size: 14 residues. After removal of 4 bases from V and 0 bases from J, the junction contained 2 bases not matched to a gene. The CDR3 coding sequence is TGTGCCTGGAAAGGGACAGGCTCTGGAAACACCATATATTTT. Its protein is CAWKGTGSGNTIYF.

This chain connects TRBV7-9 to TRBJ1-1; D unresolved. The CDR3 sequence is 15 residues long. Germline CDR1 SEHNR, CDR2 FQNEAQ (reference sequence). V lost 1 base and J 1 base, leaving 10 bases between the germline ends. CDR3 sequence (DNA): TGTGCCAGCAGCTTAGGGGGTCGGGGGAACACTGAAGCTTTCTTT. Translated, it gives CASSLGGRGNTEAFF.